Below, 9 T cell receptor beta chains from the same sample are listed, as sequenced in a study of beta chain features in type 1 diabetes. Expressed TCRB transcripts were sequenced because the isolated RNA had all been reverse transcribed beforehand. Assay: immunoSEQ multiplex PCR; the TCRdb copy retains only in-frame clones and omits some. The sample gives more than 120,000 clones, 10% of which show up once; about 1.3% is in the top ten. Sequenced material: naive CD4+ T cells from blood. The source is a young man in good health.

The rearrangement uses TRBV11-3 and TRBJ2-7; tentatively, D is TRBD1 (6 bases). The CDR3 is 12 amino acids. V was cut by 4 bases and J by 4 bases, with 8 bases left in between. Germline values: CDR1 SGHNT, CDR2 YENEEA. The CDR3 nucleotides are TGTGCCAGCAGCTCCAGGGGATACGAGCAGTACTTC. Amino acid sequence: CASSSRGYEQYF.

This clone was observed many times. This chain links TRBV23-1 with TRBJ1-4; D remains unclear. TRBV23-1 is an ORF, and what it does is uncertain. There are 12 residues in the CDR3. V was clipped by 0 bases and J by 8 bases, with 4 bases between them. This CDR3 is CASSQSSEKLFF. The DNA for the CDR3 is TGCGCCAGCAGTCAATCTTCAGAAAAACTGTTTTTT.

This clone was detected a few times. This chain joins TRBV18 and TRBJ2-7, with D possibly matching TRBD2 (6 bases). V was trimmed by 3 bases and J by 0 bases, leaving 9 bases between them. Germline lookup yields CDR1 KGHSH and CDR2 LQKENI. This CDR3 has 14 residues. CDR3 protein: CASSPRRDSYEQYF. CDR3 nucleotides: TGTGCCAGCTCACCTCGGAGGGACTCCTACGAGCAGTACTTC.

The V gene is TRBV7-2, the J gene TRBJ2-5, with 9 bases lining up with TRBD1. Per the germline V gene, CDR1 is SGHTA and CDR2 is FQGNSA. This CDR3 comprises 15 residues. V dropped 3 bases and J dropped 3; count of bases not matched to a gene: 5. CDR3 protein: CASSFLQGAEETQYF. CDR3 coding DNA: TGTGCCAGCAGCTTCCTACAGGGGGCAGAAGAGACCCAGTACTTC. Based on the CDR3 plus reference TRBV7-2 and TRBJ2-5, the full variable domain is GAGVSQSPSNKVTEKGKDVELRCDPISGHTALYWYRQSLGQGLEFLIYFQGNSAPDKSGLPSDRFSAERTGGSVSTLTIQRTQQEDSAVYLCASSFLQGAEETQYFGPGTRLLVL.

V is TRBV7-8 and J is TRBJ2-3; 11 nucleotides align to TRBD2. This CDR3 spans 17 amino acids. V trimming: 3 bases; J trimming: 6 bases; junction bases outside the gene matches: 11. Germline lookup yields CDR1 SGHVS and CDR2 FQNEAQ. The CDR3: CASSFVAVAGGTDTQYF. CDR3 nucleotides: TGTGCCAGCAGCTTTGTAGCGGTAGCGGGGGGGACTGATACGCAGTATTTT.

This chain connects TRBV5-1 to TRBJ1-4, with D maybe TRBD1 (6 bases). Germline V gene data show CDR1 as SGHRS and CDR2 as YFSETQ. There are 15 residues in the CDR3. V gave up 0 bases and J gave up 5 bases, with 11 bases separating them. The CDR3 nucleotides are TGCGCCAGCAGCTTGGGGGGGGGCGCGAATGAAAAACTGTTTTTT. This codes for CASSLGGGANEKLFF.

This clone was observed at least ten times. The chain recombines TRBV4-1 with TRBJ2-1; D gene uncertain. CDR3 size: 16 residues. CDR1 and CDR2 (germline): MGHRA, YSYEKL. V lost 0 bases and J 1 base, leaving 10 bases between the germline ends. CDR3 bases: TGCGCCAGCAGCCAAGACCCAGCGAGGTCCTACAATGAGCAGTTCTTC. This encodes CASSQDPARSYNEQFF.

This chain connects TRBV9 to TRBJ2-1, with D unresolved. This CDR3 is built from 12 residues. The ends were cut back, 2 bases at V and 7 bases at J, with 7 bases in the middle. The germline CDR1 and CDR2 sequences are SGDLS and YYNGEE. CDR3 in DNA: TGTGCCAGCAGCGTTACAGAAAATGAGCAGTTCTTC. This gives the protein CASSVTENEQFF.

The rearrangement links TRBV2 to TRBJ2-7, with 7 bases identical to TRBD2. The CDR3 runs 14 residues. Germline-derived CDR1 and CDR2 are SNHLY and FYNNEI. V lost 3 bases, J lost 2 bases, and 4 bases stayed unmatched. In DNA, the CDR3 is TGTGCCAGCAGTGAGGGGGGGGAAACCTACGAGCAGTACTTC. Amino acid sequence: CASSEGGETYEQYF.